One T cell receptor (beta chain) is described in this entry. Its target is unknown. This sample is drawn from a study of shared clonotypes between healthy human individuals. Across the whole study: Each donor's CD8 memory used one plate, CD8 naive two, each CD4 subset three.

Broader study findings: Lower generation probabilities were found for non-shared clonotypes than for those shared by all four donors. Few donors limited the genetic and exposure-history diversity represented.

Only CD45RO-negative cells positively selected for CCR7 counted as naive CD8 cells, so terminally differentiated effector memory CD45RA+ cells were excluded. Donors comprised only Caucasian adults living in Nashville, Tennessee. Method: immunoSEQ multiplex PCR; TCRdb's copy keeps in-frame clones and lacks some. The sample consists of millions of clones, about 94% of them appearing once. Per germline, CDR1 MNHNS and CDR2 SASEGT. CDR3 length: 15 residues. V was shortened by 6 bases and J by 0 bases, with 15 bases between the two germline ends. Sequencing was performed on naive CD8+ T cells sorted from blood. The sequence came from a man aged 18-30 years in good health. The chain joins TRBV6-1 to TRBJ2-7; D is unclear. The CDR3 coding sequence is TGTGCCAGCAGACCTTCCGGGCCGAGCTCCTACGAGCAGTACTTC. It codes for CASRPSGPSSYEQYF.